Presented here are 28 T cell receptor beta chains from one specimen sequenced in a study of T-cell memory formation after mild COVID-19. Using its own MiXCR run on the 5' RACE reads, TCRdb lists one record per CDR3 protein. Among about 560,000 distinct CDR3 sequences, around 16% were seen once, and the ten largest hold just over 8%. The specimen was PBMCs or a T cell subset sorted from them (not recorded which). The receptors were sampled from an adult woman who had mild COVID-19 (a few samples of this study predate the infection). Cell type and time point are not known.

The chain couples TRBV30 to TRBJ2-1; 9 positions match TRBD2. The CDR3 is 15 amino acids. Germline V CDR1 and CDR2: GTSNPN, SVGIG (reference sequence). The J segment lost 0 bases and the V segment lost 4 bases, leaving 4 bases of the junction unmatched. The CDR3 nucleotides read TGTGCCTGGAACAGCGGGGGGAGCTCCTACAATGAGCAGTTCTTC. Translation: CAWNSGGSSYNEQFF.

The rearrangement joins TRBV25-1 to TRBJ1-3; D gene ambiguous. This CDR3 contains 10 residues. The germline gives CDR1 MGHDK, CDR2 SYGVNS. V gave up 9 bases and J gave up 7 bases, with 7 bases separating them. CDR3 in amino acids: CASYGNTIYF. The CDR3 region has the DNA TGTGCCAGTTATGGGAACACCATATATTTT.

The chain links TRBV9 to TRBJ2-6; D might be TRBD1 (6 bases). The CDR3 totals 15 residues. Trimming stripped 4 bases from V and 4 bases from J, with 12 bases between. Germline CDR1 SGDLS, CDR2 YYNGEE. CDR3 bases: TGTGCCAGCAGCACCGGACAGAAAGGGGCCAACGTCCTGACTTTC. It codes for CASSTGQKGANVLTF.

Only a few counts were recorded for this clonotype. V and J are TRBV20-1 and TRBJ2-1, with 8 bases identical to TRBD2. With V trimmed by 0 bases and J by 2 bases, 9 bases remained unmatched. Per the germline V gene, CDR1 is DFQATT and CDR2 is SNEGSKA (reference sequence). This CDR3 comprises 17 residues. CDR3 amino acids: CSAREGSGATTYNEQFF. CDR3 bases: TGCAGTGCTAGAGAAGGTAGCGGGGCGACAACCTACAATGAGCAGTTCTTC.

This clonotype was seen repeatedly, ten times or more. This rearrangement joins TRBV5-1 to TRBJ2-1; TRBD2 agrees at 9 bases. V lost 2 bases to trimming and J lost 8 bases; unmatched junction nucleotides: 2. The CDR3 loop spans 13 amino acids. From germline, CDR1 is SGHRS and CDR2 YFSETQ. The CDR3 coding sequence is TGCGCCAGCAGCTTTGGGACTAGCTATGAGCAGTTCTTC. This sequence encodes CASSFGTSYEQFF.

The sample holds many counts of this clonotype. The chain couples TRBV7-9 to TRBJ1-3; unclear D gene. The CDR3 runs to 15 residues. Trimming cost V 5 bases and J 2 bases, with 13 bases left between them. CDR1 and CDR2 (germline): SEHNR, FQNEAQ (reference sequence). CDR3 sequence reads: CASSEADLAGNTIYF. Written as DNA, the CDR3 is TGTGCCAGCAGCGAGGCCGATCTAGCTGGAAACACCATATATTTT.

The chain recombines TRBV5-1 with TRBJ2-2, with D possibly being TRBD1 (6 bases). V shed 1 base and J shed 3 bases, with 13 bases lying between them. CDR3 size: 16 residues. Looked up from germline, CDR1 is SGHRS and CDR2 is YFSETQ. CDR3 loop: CASSLPGTRYTGELFF. The CDR3 DNA follows: TGCGCCAGCAGCTTGCCCGGGACACGATACACCGGGGAGCTGTTTTTT.

The gene calls are TRBV6-2 or TRBV6-3 and TRBJ2-1, with TRBD2 as a possible D gene (5 bases). The CDR3 runs 15 residues. The V end was cut by 0 bases, the J end by 4 bases, with 10 bases between. The V gene's germline CDR1 is MNHEY and CDR2 SVGEGT. CDR3 region: CASSYSSGFYNEQFF. In DNA form, the CDR3 reads TGTGCCAGCAGTTACTCCAGCGGATTTTACAATGAGCAGTTCTTC.

This clonotype came up a few times. This sequence joins TRBV6-5 and TRBJ2-4, with D maybe TRBD1 (6 bases). Trimming left V 0 bases short and J 7 bases short, with 19 bases between. This CDR3 spans 17 amino acids. Germline values: CDR1 MNHEY, CDR2 SVGAGI. The CDR3 bases are TGTGCCAGCAGTTACTCGGTTCCAGCAGGGGCATCGAACATTCAGTACTTC. This encodes CASSYSVPAGASNIQYF.

The chain recombines TRBV30 with TRBJ1-5; no firm D call. V was pared by 0 bases and J by 4 bases, with 10 bases between. Germline assignment: CDR1 GTSNPN and CDR2 SVGIG (reference sequence). The CDR3 is made up of 14 amino acids. CDR3: CAWSVVSINQPQHF. The CDR3 DNA follows: TGTGCCTGGAGTGTAGTCAGTATTAATCAGCCCCAGCATTTT.

The table lists this clonotype with a few counts. The V and J genes are TRBV12-3 or TRBV12-4 and TRBJ2-5; D may be TRBD1 (6 bases). CDR3 length: 17 residues. The V and J ends lost 0 bases and 2 bases respectively, with 16 bases between them. The chain's CDR3 is CASSLARQMRGQETQYF. The CDR3 nucleotides are TGTGCCAGCAGTTTAGCGCGTCAAATGAGGGGGCAAGAGACCCAGTACTTC.

This clonotype occurred a few times. The chain couples TRBV6-2 or TRBV6-3 to TRBJ2-5; 8 positions agree with TRBD2. Germline V gene data show CDR1 as MNHEY and CDR2 as SVGEGT. The CDR3 runs 17 residues. V lost 5 bases to trimming and J lost 3 bases; unmatched junction nucleotides: 14. This CDR3 reads CASSLGTISGAEETQYF. CDR3 in DNA: TGTGCCAGCAGTCTAGGCACGATTAGCGGGGCAGAAGAGACCCAGTACTTC.

This clonotype was counted a few times. This sequence joins TRBV9 and TRBJ1-6; 8 bases are a match to TRBD1. The CDR3 runs to 15 residues. The trim removed 7 bases at V and 9 bases at J, leaving 12 bases unmatched. Germline assignment: CDR1 SGDLS and CDR2 YYNGEE. CDR3 sequence reads: CASGKTGQETSPLHF. CDR3 bases: TGTGCCAGCGGAAAAACGGGACAGGAAACTTCACCCCTCCACTTT.

At least ten counts were recorded for this clonotype. V and J are TRBV3-1 and TRBJ2-3, with a possible D match to TRBD2 (5 bases). The CDR3 covers 16 residues. The V and J ends lost 4 bases and 11 bases respectively, with 25 bases between them. CDR1 and CDR2 from the germline V gene are LGHDT and YNNKEL (reference sequence). CDR3 loop: CASSRGRLATASGQYF. The CDR3 region has the DNA TGTGCCAGCAGCCGAGGCCGTTTAGCGACCGCGTCGGGGCAGTATTTT.

This clonotype was counted only a few times. The chain carries TRBV19 and TRBJ2-2; D possibly corresponds to TRBD2 (5 bases). The CDR3 loop spans 14 amino acids. CDR1 LNHDA and CDR2 SQIVND come from the germline V gene (reference sequence). The V and J ends lost 1 base and 5 bases respectively, with 8 bases between them. The CDR3 region is CASSIVRDTGELFF. The CDR3 DNA reads as TGTGCCAGTAGTATAGTGAGGGATACCGGGGAGCTGTTTTTT.

The chain couples TRBV7-2 to TRBJ2-3; D unresolved. Trimming pared 2 bases from V and 3 bases from J, leaving 9 bases between. CDR3 length: 14 residues. In germline, CDR1 is SGHTA, CDR2 FQGNSA. The CDR3 DNA follows: TGTGCCAGCAGCTTAAGGGCCCCGACAGATACGCAGTATTTT. Protein: CASSLRAPTDTQYF.

This chain uses TRBV4-2 with TRBJ2-1; TRBD2 aligns across 7 bases. Germline V gives CDR1 LGHNA, CDR2 YNFKEQ. This CDR3 comprises 15 residues. V was clipped by 0 bases and J by 7 bases; unmatched bases: 6. The CDR3 coding sequence is TGTGCCAGCAGCCAAGATATAGGGAGGGTTAATGAGCAGTTCTTC. Its protein is CASSQDIGRVNEQFF.

The chain has TRBV6-1 and TRBJ1-5; no definite D call. The CDR3 totals 15 residues. Trimming shortened V by 3 bases and J by 6 bases, and 15 bases separated the two germline ends. In germline, CDR1 is MNHNS, CDR2 SASEGT. As DNA, the CDR3 is TGTGCCAGCAGTGAGACGGAGAATTGGAGTCAGCCCCAGCATTTT. Its protein is CASSETENWSQPQHF.

The V call is TRBV7-2, the J call TRBJ2-5; D is undetermined. Germline CDR1 reads SGHTA; CDR2 reads FQGNSA. V was pared by 0 bases and J by 5 bases, with 13 bases between. This CDR3 spans 15 amino acids. CDR3 sequence: CASSLAHIGRETQYF. CDR3 bases: TGTGCCAGCAGCTTAGCCCACATCGGTCGGGAGACCCAGTACTTC.

V and J are TRBV7-2 and TRBJ2-5, with 8 nucleotides matching TRBD2. From germline, CDR1 is SGHTA and CDR2 FQGNSA. The CDR3 is made up of 16 amino acids. V lost 5 bases and J lost 1; bases outside the gene matches: 9. The CDR3 DNA reads TGTGCCAGCAGCCTGGAGGCTAGCGGGCTCCAAGAGACCCAGTACTTC. This gives the protein CASSLEASGLQETQYF. The full variable domain, its missing parts supplied by reference TRBV7-2 and TRBJ2-5, is GAGVSQSPSNKVTEKGKDVELRCDPISGHTALYWYRQSLGQGLEFLIYFQGNSAPDKSGLPSDRFSAERTGGSVSTLTIQRTQQEDSAVYLCASSLEASGLQETQYFGPGTRLLVL.

The chain uses TRBV7-2 and TRBJ2-3; D remains unclear. The CDR3 is 12 amino acids. V was shortened by 2 bases and J by 8 bases, with 8 bases between the two germline ends. The V gene's germline CDR1 is SGHTA and CDR2 FQGNSA. This chain's CDR3 is CASSLSTSTQYF. CDR3 DNA sequence: TGTGCCAGCAGCTTAAGTACGAGTACGCAGTATTTT.

This clonotype has a handful of counts. The J gene is TRBJ1-4, the V gene TRBV20-1; possibly TRBD1 for D (6 bases). CDR1 DFQATT and CDR2 SNEGSKA come from the germline V gene (reference sequence). The CDR3 covers 14 residues. V was trimmed by 6 bases and J by 6 bases, leaving 17 bases between them. The CDR3 DNA reads TGCAGTGCGGAGGCTCGGGACAACCATGAAAAACTGTTTTTT. This encodes CSAEARDNHEKLFF.

This clonotype showed up just a few times. J is TRBJ2-1 and V is TRBV20-1; 11 bases are shared with TRBD2. The CDR3 contains 17 residues. Germline lookup yields CDR1 DFQATT and CDR2 SNEGSKA (reference sequence). Losses at the gene ends were 3 bases for V and 8 bases for J; bases not matched to a gene: 15. The CDR3 DNA reads TGCAGTGCTAGGGACCTAATACAACTAGCGGGAGATCATGAGCAGTTCTTC. Amino acids: CSARDLIQLAGDHEQFF.

This clonotype was detected only a few times. The CDR3 DNA reads as TGTGCCAGCAGTTACTCCGGGACTAGCGGGAGAGGTGAGCAGTTCTTC. It is translated as CASSYSGTSGRGEQFF. The V gene is TRBV6-5, the J gene TRBJ2-1; 14 positions match TRBD2. The V gene end was trimmed by 0 bases and the J gene end by 9 bases; junction bases not matched to a gene: 4. CDR3 length: 16 residues. CDR1 and CDR2 (germline): MNHEY, SVGAGI.

This clonotype was seen a few times. The chain has TRBV13 and TRBJ2-1, with D hard to call. The CDR3 covers 12 residues. Trimming stripped 5 bases from V and 5 bases from J, with 7 bases between. Germline V CDR1 and CDR2: PRHDT, FYEKMQ (reference sequence). This CDR3 reads CASSPPHNEQFF. In DNA, the CDR3 is TGTGCCAGCAGCCCTCCCCACAATGAGCAGTTCTTC.

V usage is TRBV12-3 or TRBV12-4 and J usage is TRBJ1-2, with unresolved D. V gave up 0 bases and J gave up 8 bases, with 10 bases separating them. There are 13 residues in the CDR3. The CDR3 nucleotides are TGTGCCAGCAGTTTAGCAGGTTCGGCAGGCTACACCTTC. Translated, it gives CASSLAGSAGYTF.

The chain joins TRBV7-2 to TRBJ2-3, with D perhaps matching TRBD2 (5 bases). The CDR3 spans 15 residues. Per germline, CDR1 SGHTA and CDR2 FQGNSA. Between the trimmed V and J ends, which lost 1 base and 3 bases, there was a span of 11 bases. The CDR3 reads CASSLVVGVTDTQYF. For the CDR3, the DNA is TGTGCCAGCAGCTTAGTGGTGGGAGTAACAGATACGCAGTATTTT.

This sequence joins TRBV6-5 and TRBJ2-3; 11 bases match TRBD2. The length of the CDR3 is 20 residues. The germline CDR1 and CDR2 sequences are MNHEY and SVGAGI. J gave up 0 bases and V 7 bases, and 18 bases lay outside the gene matches. CDR3 region: CASKLTGLAATTYSTDTQYF. DNA of the CDR3: TGTGCCAGCAAGTTAACGGGACTAGCGGCAACCACCTATAGCACAGATACGCAGTATTTT.